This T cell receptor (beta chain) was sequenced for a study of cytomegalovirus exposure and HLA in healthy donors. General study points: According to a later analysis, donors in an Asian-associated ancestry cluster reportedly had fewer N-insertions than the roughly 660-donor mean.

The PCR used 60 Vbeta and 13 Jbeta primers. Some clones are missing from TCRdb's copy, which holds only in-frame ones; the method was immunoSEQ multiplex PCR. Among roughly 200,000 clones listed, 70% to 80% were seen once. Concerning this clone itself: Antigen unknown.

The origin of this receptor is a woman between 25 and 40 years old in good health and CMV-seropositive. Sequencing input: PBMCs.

The CDR3 DNA sequence: TGCGCCAGCAGCCAAGATACTAGCGGGGGCTACAATGAGCAGTTCTTC. Protein sequence: CASSQDTSGGYNEQFF. The chain has TRBV4-3 and TRBJ2-1, with TRBD2 identical over 11 bases. The CDR3 is 16 residues long. Germline V gives CDR1 LGHNA, CDR2 YSLEER. The junction had 1 base not matched to a gene; V was cut back by 0 bases and J by 3 bases.